These 16 T cell receptor beta chains came from one sample sequenced in a study of control samples from healthy donors and cancer patients. Clones were sequenced by immunoSEQ multiplex PCR, and TCRdb holds only the in-frame ones, with some missing. The sample contains about 84,000 clones, 90% to 95% of which appear only once. The sequenced material came from blood. The receptors were gathered from a young man in good health.

This chain joins TRBV28 and TRBJ2-2, with 11 nucleotides matching TRBD1. In germline, CDR1 is MDHEN, CDR2 SYDVKM. V lost 6 bases to trimming and J lost 5 bases; unmatched junction nucleotides: 5. The CDR3 has 15 amino acids. The CDR3 reads CASRSGQGGTGELFF. The CDR3 DNA follows: TGTGCCAGCAGATCGGGACAGGGGGGGACCGGGGAGCTGTTTTTT.

This sequence joins TRBV7-9 and TRBJ1-2; tentatively, D is TRBD1 (6 bases). V lost 8 bases to trimming and J lost 3 bases, with 13 bases between them. This CDR3 has 13 amino acids. Per germline, CDR1 SEHNR and CDR2 FQNEAQ (reference sequence). This CDR3 reads CASQGPVDYGYTF. The DNA for the CDR3 is TGTGCCAGCCAGGGGCCGGTGGACTATGGCTACACCTTC. Combining the CDR3 with reference TRBV7-9 and TRBJ1-2 gives the whole variable domain DTGVSQNPRHKITKRGQNVTFRCDPISEHNRLYWYRQTLGQGPEFLTYFQNEAQLEKSRLLSDRFSAERPKGSFSTLEIQRTEQGDSAMYLCASQGPVDYGYTFGSGTRLTVV.

The chain combines TRBV25-1 with TRBJ2-7; D possibly corresponds to TRBD1 (6 bases). CDR1 is MGHDK, CDR2 SYGVNS, per germline. Between the trimmed V and J ends, which lost 4 bases and 1 base, there was a span of 8 bases. This CDR3 comprises 13 residues. This CDR3 is CASSGTVSYEQYF. The CDR3, as DNA: TGTGCCAGCAGTGGGACAGTTTCCTACGAGCAGTACTTC.

This sequence joins TRBV14 and TRBJ2-2; 7 nucleotides line up with TRBD2. The CDR3 sequence is 15 residues long. The V segment lost 4 bases and the J segment 6 bases; nucleotides outside the gene matches: 8. Germline lookup yields CDR1 SGHDN and CDR2 FVKESK. The CDR3 DNA is TGTGCCAGCAGCCCAGGACTAGGTCGCGCCGGGGAGCTGTTTTTT. Translating gives CASSPGLGRAGELFF.

This sequence joins TRBV5-1 and TRBJ2-7; the D is unclear. Germline CDR1 SGHRS, CDR2 YFSETQ. V was shortened by 0 bases and J by 0 bases, with 4 bases between the two germline ends. The CDR3 consists of 13 residues. The CDR3 coding sequence is TGCGCCAGCAGCTTGGAGAGCTCCTACGAGCAGTACTTC. Its protein is CASSLESSYEQYF.

The chain recombines TRBV5-1 with TRBJ1-3; the D is unclear. Trimming took 0 bases from V and 6 from J, leaving 7 bases between them. There are 13 residues in the CDR3. The germline V gene has CDR1 SGHRS and CDR2 YFSETQ. CDR3 sequence: CASSLEAENTIYF. The CDR3 DNA reads as TGCGCCAGCAGCTTGGAGGCAGAAAACACCATATATTTT.

This clone showed up just a few times. V gene TRBV1 combines with J gene TRBJ2-1; the table assigns TRBD2, which was not confirmed against the DNA. TRBV1 constitutes a pseudogene. This CDR3 has 21 amino acids. CDR3 DNA sequence: TGCACCAGCAGCCAAGAATCGGCTAGCGGGAGAACGTCAAGCTCCTACAATGAGCAGTTCTTC. Translated: CTSSQESASGRTSSSYNEQFF.

This clone was seen a single time. V gene TRBV4-1 combines with J gene TRBJ2-2; 8 nucleotides line up with TRBD1. The CDR3 runs to 19 residues. Germline V CDR1 and CDR2: MGHRA, YSYEKL. The junction had 15 bases not matched to a gene; V was cut back by 4 bases and J by 2 bases. CDR3 region: CASSRKDRVSDANTGELFF. CDR3 nucleotide sequence: TGCGCCAGCAGCCGAAAGGACAGGGTATCCGACGCAAACACCGGGGAGCTGTTTTTT.

This sequence joins TRBV18 and TRBJ2-1; TRBD1 agrees at 9 bases. V lost 4 bases, J lost 6 bases, and 10 bases stayed unmatched. The CDR3 extends over 16 amino acids. Germline loops: CDR1 KGHSH, CDR2 LQKENI. The CDR3 sequence: CASSLTGQGSANEQFF. For the CDR3, the DNA is TGTGCCAGCTCACTCACGGGACAGGGTTCGGCCAATGAGCAGTTCTTC.

This chain links TRBV19 with TRBJ1-3, with D tentatively TRBD1 (5 bases). V lost 4 bases, J lost 1 base, and 8 bases lay in between. The CDR3 has 14 amino acids. Germline CDR1 is LNHDA and CDR2 is SQIVND (reference sequence). CDR3 coding DNA: TGTGCCAGTAGTACCCGGACATCTGGAAACACCATATATTTT. Its protein product is CASSTRTSGNTIYF.

V gene TRBV19 combines with J gene TRBJ2-1, with a tentative D call TRBD1 (6 bases). Trimming cost V 10 bases and J 1 base, with 11 bases left between them. The CDR3 is made up of 13 amino acids. Germline V lookup: CDR1 LNHDA, CDR2 SQIVND (reference sequence). This CDR3 is CATSGHSYNEQFF. CDR3 nucleotide sequence: TGTGCCACCTCGGGACATTCCTACAATGAGCAGTTCTTC.

This chain joins TRBV9 and TRBJ1-3; 8 nucleotides agree with TRBD1. V lost 4 bases and J lost 3; bases outside the gene matches: 3. The CDR3 is 14 residues long. CDR1 and CDR2 from the germline V gene are SGDLS and YYNGEE. CDR3 sequence reads: CASSLDRVGNTIYF. CDR3 coding DNA: TGTGCCAGCAGCTTGGACAGGGTTGGAAACACCATATATTTT.

This chain links TRBV4-2 with TRBJ2-3, with 9 nucleotides matching TRBD2. CDR1 and CDR2 (germline): LGHNA, YNFKEQ. Trimming removed 0 bases from V and 3 bases from J; junction bases left unmatched: 10. The CDR3 consists of 18 residues. CDR3 residues: CASSQDNGGGAGTDTQYF. The CDR3 DNA reads TGTGCCAGCAGCCAAGACAACGGCGGGGGGGCCGGGACAGATACGCAGTATTTT.

The J gene is TRBJ2-1, the V gene TRBV7-2; 8 bases line up with TRBD2. Losses at the gene ends were 5 bases for V and 6 bases for J; bases not matched to a gene: 21. The length of the CDR3 is 19 residues. From germline, CDR1 is SGHTA and CDR2 FQGNSA. The CDR3 is CASSPTHVRLAGVLNEQFF. The CDR3 nucleotides read TGTGCCAGCAGCCCTACCCACGTCCGCCTAGCGGGCGTGCTCAATGAGCAGTTCTTC.

V gene TRBV7-9 combines with J gene TRBJ1-3; D uncertain. Germline V gene sequence: CDR1 SEHNR, CDR2 FQNEAQ (reference sequence). This CDR3 region has 11 residues. With 7 bases removed from V and 9 bases from J, the gap between germline ends came to 10 bases. The CDR3 nucleotides are TGTGCCAGCATATCATCCGGCACCATATATTTT. It codes for CASISSGTIYF. Full variable domain (outside the CDR3, taken from reference TRBV7-9 and TRBJ1-3): DTGVSQNPRHKITKRGQNVTFRCDPISEHNRLYWYRQTLGQGPEFLTYFQNEAQLEKSRLLSDRFSAERPKGSFSTLEIQRTEQGDSAMYLCASISSGTIYFGEGSWLTVV.

This rearrangement joins TRBV12-3 or TRBV12-4 to TRBJ2-7; a possible D gene is TRBD1 (5 bases). This CDR3 is 13 amino acids long. The germline V and J ends were trimmed by 6 bases and 0 bases, with 9 bases remaining between them. Written as DNA, the CDR3 is TGTGCCAGCAGCCCGACAGCCTCCTACGAGCAGTACTTC. Its translation: CASSPTASYEQYF.